The entry that follows covers one TCR beta chain sequence. Its matching antigen is unknown. Here the CDR3 omits its conserved ending phenylalanine or tryptophan, so a read error is the likely source. The DNA is left out, because the CDR3 cannot be placed on it with certainty; the CDR3 is given as TCRdb lists it. This specimen belongs to a study of breast tumors, draining lymph nodes, adjacent tissues. General study points: Tumors had less TCR diversity than lymph nodes, more than nontumor tissue. Luminal-like breast cancer showed significantly higher tumor–nontumor repertoire similarity than basal-like.

One entry per CDR3 protein, called by TCRdb with MiXCR from the multiplex PCR reads. The repertoire holds hundreds of thousands of distinct CDR3 sequences, with about a third as singletons. The lymph nodes were axillary draining lymph nodes from breast cancer patients. The germline V gene has CDR1 SGDLS and CDR2 YYNGEE. Termini included, the CDR3 measures 14 amino acids. The V call is TRBV9, the J call TRBJ2-5; the table's TRBD1 call for D was not verified on the DNA. The sequence derives from a female donor with breast cancer. Some clones in this sample may be carry-over from other donors' samples. The specimen sequenced was axillary lymph node tissue. CDR3: CASSGGQGRGEAFL.